This TCR beta chain was recovered during a study of T cells in women clearing cervical HPV infection. The germline V gene encodes CDR1 LNHDA and CDR2 SQIVND (reference sequence). The CDR3 sequence is 14 residues long. The study's findings and limits: T-cell numbers per sample were unknown and may explain richness differences.

The data were produced by immunoSEQ multiplex PCR, yet TCRdb's version contains in-frame clones alone and is incomplete. The table counts about 14,000 clones; 6% to 9% lies in the top ten. Points on this clone: Its antigen is currently unknown. The read ends 3 residues before the CDR3 terminus; that terminus is restored from the germline J gene.

Input material: blood buffy coat. The clonotype was recovered from a woman aged 18-70 years with a cervical HPV16 infection that either progressed to CIN3+ or cleared (not recorded which). The V call is TRBV19, the J call TRBJ2-3; D is unclear. CDR3 DNA (partial): TGTGCCAGTAGTATCTCCAATAGCAATCAGCCG. It yields the protein CASSISNSNQP. The whole CDR3 region reads CASSISNSNQPQYF.